Shown below are 9 T cell receptor beta chains from a single sample sequenced in a study of CXCR3-negative and CXCR3-positive naive CD8 T cells. Overall study results and limits: Relative to CXCR3-negative naive cells, CXCR3-positive naive cells had more hydrophobic TRB CDR3s.

These receptors' targets are unknown. The study made its TRB cDNA libraries by 5' RACE, adding UMI labels. Reanalyzing the 5' RACE reads, TCRdb keeps one entry per CDR3 protein, without DNA. This sample's table reports 130,000 to 150,000 distinct CDR3 sequences. Sequencing was done on a sample of naive CXCR3+ CD8+ T cells from blood. Stated subset: CD45RO-CCR7+CD27+CD95- naive CD8+ T cells expressing CXCR3 (TNR3+). These receptors came from a human donor in good health. Some clones in this sample may be carry-over from other donors' samples.

The CDR3 region is CASSPLAGGHRDTQYF. J is TRBJ2-3 and V is TRBV5-5; without DNA, the TCRdb call of TRBD2 cannot be checked. The V gene's germline CDR1 is SGHKS and CDR2 YYEKEE (reference sequence). This CDR3 is 16 amino acids long. Drawing the rest from reference TRBV5-5 and TRBJ2-3, the complete variable domain is DAGVTQSPTHLIKTRGQQVTLRCSPISGHKSVSWYQQVLGQGPQFIFQYYEKEERGRGNFPDRFSARQFPNYSSELNVNALLLGDSALYLCASSPLAGGHRDTQYFGPGTRLTVL.

The chain couples TRBV7-9 to TRBJ2-7; TCRdb's D call, TRBD1, is unchecked because there is no DNA. CDR1 SEHNR and CDR2 FQNEAQ come from the germline V gene (reference sequence). The CDR3 consists of 18 residues. The chain's CDR3 is CASSGFPRDRVALGEQYF.

The chain links TRBV6-6 to TRBJ2-1; the TCRdb D gene call, TRBD2, has no DNA to confirm it. The CDR3 consists of 14 residues. Germline CDR1 MNHNY, CDR2 SVGAGI (reference sequence). CDR3 residues: CASRGLAGANEQFF.

The J gene is TRBJ2-7, the V gene TRBV20-1. Germline loops: CDR1 DFQATT, CDR2 SNEGSKA (reference sequence). The CDR3 has 14 amino acids. The CDR3 spells CSAREWTGPLEQYF.

V usage is TRBV10-3 and J usage is TRBJ2-1. The germline CDR1 and CDR2 sequences are ENHRY and SYGVKD. This CDR3 is 14 amino acids long. The CDR3 reads CAISGPDSYNEQFF.

This chain links TRBV7-9 with TRBJ2-7; TCRdb indicates TRBD1, and absent DNA this call remains unverified. CDR1 and CDR2 from the germline V gene are SEHNR and FQNEAQ (reference sequence). This CDR3 contains 16 residues. The CDR3 here is CASSFLGSRGTYEQYF.

V usage is TRBV21-1 and J usage is TRBJ2-5; TCRdb lists TRBD2, though no DNA is available to test this call. TRBV21-1 is deemed a pseudogene. This CDR3 has 14 amino acids. This chain's CDR3 is CASILSGSQETQYF.

This chain joins TRBV10-1 and TRBJ2-7; the D call of TRBD2 rests on TCRdb alone, since no DNA is present to check it. The germline CDR1 and CDR2 sequences are WNHNN and SYGVQD (reference sequence). This CDR3 has 17 residues. CDR3 sequence reads: CASSPGTSGWGTYEQYF.

V is TRBV29-1 and J is TRBJ2-1; the D call from TCRdb, TRBD1, cannot be confirmed without DNA. Germline CDR1 and CDR2: SQVTM and ANQGSEA. The CDR3 is 11 residues long. The CDR3 sequence is CSVPRGNEQFF.